The present T cell receptor (beta chain) was sequenced within a study of T cell responses to AZD1222 COVID-19 vaccine (dated by TCRdb to the early 2020s). For the wider study: A total of about 250 trial participants underwent TCR sequencing, of whom roughly 210 had received two doses of AZD1222 and around 25 had received two doses of the MenACWY control vaccine. Trial participants were enrolled by age into 18-55, 56-69 and 70-plus year subgroups, with about 150, 28 and 57 TCR-sequenced participants respectively.

The CDR3 regions of human TCRbeta chains were analyzed by immunosequencing. The authors' pipeline ran thus. Repertoire TCRs were checked for matches against a reference library of SARS-CoV-2-specific TCRs that had been generated using the MIRA antigen-specificity platform. Breadth was defined as the fraction of unique TCRs that were SARS-CoV-2-associated. Depth was defined as the fraction of total T cells that were SARS-CoV-2-associated. Using the MIRA data, each spike-specific TCR was mapped to the spike region that the TCR reacts to and placed in a CD4 or CD8 class. Log10-transformed breadth and depth values were compared by one-way ANOVA with Sidak's multiple comparisons tests. TCRdb re-hosts the immuneACCESS table, in-frame sequences only. Its copies lack some clones; in the studies checked, an unresolved V gene accounts for under half of them, and the cause for the rest is not known. V, J and clone size reflect that table, while D and trimming were determined from the DNA. Within this sample are about 180,000 clones, with 80% to 95% of them counted one time only. 1.5% to 2% of the sample is in the top ten clones.

Details on this clone: No antigen is known for it. Base qualities are not recorded, but no much larger clone differs from it by a single base.

The intended sense of this specimen's time point label: about 28 days (+/-7) after the second vaccine dose. AZD1222 recipients with second doses at about 4 weeks or about 12 weeks were pooled, because spike-specific TCR depth and breadth did not differ between schedules. Vaccinee samples came from UK trials COV001 and COV002, including a single-blind randomized controlled phase 2/3 trial of AZD1222 (ChAdOx1 nCoV-19) in healthy adults. Trial participant PBMC samples were collected at day 0 and day 28 after the second dose for TCRbeta chain sequencing. What the study reported, not specific to this receptor: Because no day 14 peak-response samples were available, the repertoires could be characterized only after the peak T cell response. The 56-69-year group was small, and its depth increase did not reach significance, likely because of low power. Most participants were white British and females outnumbered males, and the authors suggested that clonal diversity may have been underestimated. The vaccine-associated CD4 TCRs covered the entire spike protein, and the dominant responses fell in regions 160-218 and 743-854. Reportedly, close to half of the unique spike-specific TCRs recognized epitopes lying outside the regions that are mutated in the B.1.351 and B.1.1.7 variants. After two AZD1222 doses, both the breadth and the depth of spike-specific TCRs were significantly higher than at day 0 and than in MenACWY recipients. Conclusions about previously exposed vaccinees were limited because only a handful of AZD1222 recipients were SARS-CoV-2 seropositive at baseline.

Here the sequenced sample was peripheral blood, taken 28 days after the second AZD1222 dose. The receptor comes from an adult who received the AZD1222 COVID-19 vaccine.

The CDR3 sequence is CASSLTSGETQYF. The nucleotide sequence is TGTGCCAGCAGCTTGACTAGCGGGGAGACCCAGTACTTC. The V and J genes are TRBV5-6 and TRBJ2-5, with 9 bases aligning to TRBD2. V and J are trimmed by 1 base and 5 bases, and the gene matches miss 0 bases of the junction. The CDR3, from cysteine to phenylalanine, totals 13 residues. Of the read, only the CDR3 DNA is kept; its 39 bases are in frame from base 1. The germline V gene encodes CDR1 SGHDT and CDR2 YYEEEE.